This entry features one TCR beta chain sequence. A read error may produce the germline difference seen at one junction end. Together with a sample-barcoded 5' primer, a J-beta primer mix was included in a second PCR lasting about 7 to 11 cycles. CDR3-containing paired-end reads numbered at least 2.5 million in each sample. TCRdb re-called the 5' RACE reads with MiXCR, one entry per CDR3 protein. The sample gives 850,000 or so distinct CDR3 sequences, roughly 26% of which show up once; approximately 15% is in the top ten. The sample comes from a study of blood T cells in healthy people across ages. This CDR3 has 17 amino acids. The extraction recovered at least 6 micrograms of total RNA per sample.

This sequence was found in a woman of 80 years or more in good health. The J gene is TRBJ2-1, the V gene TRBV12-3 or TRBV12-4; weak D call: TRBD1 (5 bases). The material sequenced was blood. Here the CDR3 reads CAGSLRQRYSSYNEQFF. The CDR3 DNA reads TGTGCCGGCAGTCTTCGACAGCGATATAGCTCCTACAATGAGCAGTTCTTC.